These 26 T cell receptor beta chains share one sample of origin, sequenced in a study of PD-1 blockade in classical Hodgkin lymphoma. No patient escaped relapse after autologous stem cell transplantation, and brentuximab vedotin exposure varied. Profiled with immunoSEQ multiplex PCR; TCRdb holds only in-frame clones, not every one. The sample includes around 36,000 clones, more than 75% of them seen just once. This specimen consisted of peripheral blood mononuclear cells (PBMCs), obtained at baseline. The receptors come from a human donor with classical Hodgkin lymphoma.

The chain uses TRBV27 and TRBJ1-1; no reliable D call. Germline V lookup: CDR1 MNHEY, CDR2 SMNVEV (reference sequence). CDR3 length: 14 amino acids. V dropped 2 bases and J dropped 0 bases, with 7 bases sitting between them. CDR3 DNA: TGTGCCAGCAGTTTAAGACTTATGAACACTGAAGCTTTCTTT. It codes for CASSLRLMNTEAFF.

The chain employs TRBV7-9 and TRBJ2-1; 8 bases match TRBD1. The CDR3 totals 16 residues. J lost 0 bases, V lost 6 bases, and 7 bases had no gene match. The germline CDR1 and CDR2 sequences are SEHNR and FQNEAQ (reference sequence). CDR3: CASSGQGRSSYNEQFF. The CDR3, as DNA: TGTGCCAGCAGTGGACAGGGAAGGAGCTCCTACAATGAGCAGTTCTTC. The full variable domain, in which reference TRBV7-9 and TRBJ2-1 provide the parts outside the CDR3, is DTGVSQNPRHKITKRGQNVTFRCDPISEHNRLYWYRQTLGQGPEFLTYFQNEAQLEKSRLLSDRFSAERPKGSFSTLEIQRTEQGDSAMYLCASSGQGRSSYNEQFFGPGTRLTVL.

The chain couples TRBV9 to TRBJ2-1; D possibly matches TRBD1 or TRBD2 (7 bases each). The CDR3 sequence is 20 residues long. V shed 4 bases and J shed 2 bases, with 28 bases lying between them. Germline assignment: CDR1 SGDLS and CDR2 YYNGEE. CDR3 sequence (DNA): TGTGCCAGCAGCCCTGGACTAGAGGGGGCCATTAAAAGGACCTACAATGAGCAGTTCTTC. It encodes CASSPGLEGAIKRTYNEQFF.

Turning to this clone: This sample also contains other DNA sequences that code for the same CDR3. V usage is TRBV28 and J usage is TRBJ2-1; D is undetermined. This CDR3 has 11 amino acids. Between the trimmed V and J ends, which lost 6 bases and 0 bases, there was a span of 0 bases. CDR1 is MDHEN, CDR2 SYDVKM, per germline. The CDR3 here is CASSSYNEQFF. As DNA, the CDR3 is TGTGCCAGCAGCTCCTACAATGAGCAGTTCTTC.

V is TRBV10-3 and J is TRBJ1-2; 10 bases map to TRBD1. Trimming removed 3 bases from V and 6 bases from J; junction bases left unmatched: 4. The V gene's germline CDR1 is ENHRY and CDR2 SYGVKD. The CDR3 contains 14 residues. CDR3 sequence: CAISDFDRGHGYTF. CDR3 bases: TGTGCCATCAGTGATTTCGACAGGGGGCATGGCTACACCTTC.

A word on this clone: At one end, the junction sequence differs from germline, possibly due to a read error. V and J are TRBV7-2 and TRBJ2-7, with D tentatively TRBD2 (6 bases). Looked up from germline, CDR1 is SGHTA and CDR2 is FQGNSA. The CDR3 is 14 amino acids. CDR3 nucleotide sequence: TGTGCCAGCAGCCCGCTAGCGCGGTCCTACGAGCAGCACTTC. The encoded protein is CASSPLARSYEQHF.

A single count supports this clone. The chain has TRBV7-8 and TRBJ2-7, with D uncertain. This CDR3 comprises 13 residues. Germline V lookup: CDR1 SGHVS, CDR2 FQNEAQ. V lost 6 bases to trimming and J lost 6 bases, with 15 bases between them. CDR3 nucleotides: TGTGCCAGCAGTCCCTATCGACGGTCCGAGCAGTACTTC. Protein product: CASSPYRRSEQYF.

The V call is TRBV2, the J call TRBJ2-5; TRBD2 is a possible D gene (6 bases). Germline values: CDR1 SNHLY, CDR2 FYNNEI. The CDR3 covers 14 residues. Trimming left V 3 bases short and J 4 bases short, with 12 bases between. In DNA, the CDR3 is TGTGCCAGCAGTGAGGGGACTCCTCTAGAGACCCAGTACTTC. This sequence encodes CASSEGTPLETQYF.

The chain has TRBV18 and TRBJ2-4; TRBD1 aligns across 9 bases. The CDR3 has 16 residues. Per the germline V gene, CDR1 is KGHSH and CDR2 is LQKENI. Trimming at V came to 0 bases and at J to 4 bases, leaving 4 bases not matched to a gene. The CDR3 reads CASSPPGQGVKNIQYF. As DNA, the CDR3 is TGTGCCAGCTCACCACCGGGACAGGGAGTGAAAAACATTCAGTACTTC.

There are a few counts of this clone. The V call is TRBV2, the J call TRBJ1-2; the D gene is possibly TRBD1 (6 bases). V was trimmed by 6 bases and J by 6 bases, leaving 11 bases between them. The germline V gene encodes CDR1 SNHLY and CDR2 FYNNEI. The CDR3 covers 12 residues. The CDR3 is CASSAGVHGYTF. For the CDR3, the DNA is TGTGCCAGCAGCGCAGGGGTCCATGGCTACACCTTC.

This chain uses TRBV7-3 with TRBJ1-1, with D hard to call. The CDR3 contains 13 residues. The V gene's germline CDR1 is SGHTA and CDR2 FQGTGA. V lost 5 bases and J 2 bases, leaving 9 bases between the germline ends. This CDR3 reads CASSALLNTEAFF. The CDR3 nucleotides read TGTGCCAGCAGCGCTTTACTAAACACTGAAGCTTTCTTT.

V and J are TRBV2 and TRBJ2-5; 7 nucleotides line up with TRBD1. V shed 8 bases, J shed 1 base, and the junction held 4 bases outside the gene matches. Germline CDR1 is SNHLY and CDR2 is FYNNEI. The CDR3 sequence is 13 residues long. The CDR3 coding sequence is TGTGCCAGCGTCACAGGGGTCCAAGAGACCCAGTACTTC. This translates into CASVTGVQETQYF.

V and J are TRBV6-6 and TRBJ2-7, with 7 bases that match TRBD1. V lost 4 bases and J lost 4; bases outside the gene matches: 4. CDR3 length equals 13 residues. The germline CDR1 and CDR2 sequences are MNHNY and SVGAGI (reference sequence). Here the CDR3 reads CASSFGTDYEQYF. CDR3 nucleotide sequence: TGTGCCAGCAGTTTCGGGACAGATTACGAGCAGTACTTC.

This sequence joins TRBV5-1 and TRBJ2-7, with unresolved D. Trimming cost V 1 base and J 4 bases, with 12 bases left between them. The CDR3 totals 14 residues. Germline assignment: CDR1 SGHRS and CDR2 YFSETQ. The CDR3 coding sequence is TGCGCCAGCAGCTTGAGAGGTAGAGGATACGAGCAGTACTTC. Residues: CASSLRGRGYEQYF. The whole variable domain, remainder taken from reference TRBV5-1 and TRBJ2-7, is KAGVTQTPRYLIKTRGQQVTLSCSPISGHRSVSWYQQTPGQGLQFLFEYFSETQRNKGNFPGRFSGRQFSNSRSEMNVSTLELGDSALYLCASSLRGRGYEQYFGPGTRLTVT.

V usage is TRBV5-1 and J usage is TRBJ2-6, with D possibly TRBD1 on 6 matching bases. V dropped 0 bases and J dropped 2 bases, with 6 bases sitting between them. The germline V gene has CDR1 SGHRS and CDR2 YFSETQ. CDR3 length: 15 amino acids. CDR3 sequence (DNA): TGCGCCAGCAGCTTGGCAGGGGCTGGGGCCAACGTCCTGACTTTC. Protein: CASSLAGAGANVLTF. The variable domain in full, completed from reference TRBV5-1 and TRBJ2-6, reads KAGVTQTPRYLIKTRGQQVTLSCSPISGHRSVSWYQQTPGQGLQFLFEYFSETQRNKGNFPGRFSGRQFSNSRSEMNVSTLELGDSALYLCASSLAGAGANVLTFGAGSRLTVL.

There are a few counts of this clone. This sequence joins TRBV18 and TRBJ1-2; TRBD1 agrees at 11 bases. V was pared by 2 bases and J by 4 bases, with 3 bases of the junction left unmatched. Germline CDR1 is KGHSH and CDR2 is LQKENI. CDR3 size: 15 residues. As DNA, the CDR3 is TGTGCCAGCTCACCAGGGGACAGGGGGACCTATGGCTACACCTTC. The encoded protein is CASSPGDRGTYGYTF.

This clone is a singleton in its sample. This rearrangement joins TRBV27 to TRBJ2-2; 11 bases match TRBD2. The J segment lost 9 bases and the V segment lost 6 bases, leaving 6 bases of the junction unmatched. In germline, CDR1 is MNHEY, CDR2 SMNVEV (reference sequence). This CDR3 region has 14 residues. CDR3 DNA: TGTGCCAGCAGCGAACTAGCGGGAGCCAGGGAGCTGTTTTTT. It codes for CASSELAGARELFF.

J is TRBJ2-7 and V is TRBV6-5; 10 bases map to TRBD1. J was trimmed by 3 bases and V by 6 bases; bases with no gene match: 5. The CDR3 consists of 14 residues. CDR1 and CDR2 from the germline V gene are MNHEY and SVGAGI. The CDR3 sequence: CASRGGTGVYEQYF. In DNA, the CDR3 is TGTGCCAGCAGAGGAGGGACAGGGGTCTACGAGCAGTACTTC.

The rearrangement links TRBV7-9 to TRBJ1-1; perhaps TRBD1 as D (6 bases). This CDR3 has 15 residues. CDR1 is SEHNR and CDR2 is FQNEAQ in the germline V gene (reference sequence). Trimming removed 5 bases from V and 4 bases from J, with 17 bases in between. CDR3 in amino acids: CASSQQGFLVTEAFF. For the CDR3, the DNA is TGTGCCAGCAGCCAACAGGGTTTTTTGGTCACTGAAGCTTTCTTT.

V is TRBV6-5 and J is TRBJ1-1, with D unresolved. CDR1 and CDR2 from the germline V gene are MNHEY and SVGAGI. The CDR3 extends over 12 amino acids. Trimming stripped 2 bases from V and 1 base from J, with 2 bases between. CDR3 loop: CASSYRNTEAFF. Here the CDR3 DNA reads TGTGCCAGCAGTTACAGGAACACTGAAGCTTTCTTT.

This clone was seen more than once but under ten times. V usage is TRBV7-9 and J usage is TRBJ2-2; possibly TRBD1 for D (6 bases). Germline loops: CDR1 SEHNR, CDR2 FQNEAQ (reference sequence). Trimming removed 5 bases from V and 3 bases from J, with 7 bases in between. The CDR3 runs to 13 residues. CDR3 in DNA: TGTGCCAGCAGCAACAGGGACACCGGGGAGCTGTTTTTT. Protein sequence: CASSNRDTGELFF.

The J gene is TRBJ1-3, the V gene TRBV7-3; no clear D gene. This CDR3 has 13 residues. Germline CDR1 is SGHTA and CDR2 is FQGTGA. The V end lost 5 bases, the J end lost 4 bases, and 9 bases lay between the germline ends. CDR3 sequence: CASSLQAGNTIYF. As DNA, the CDR3 is TGTGCCAGCAGCCTTCAGGCCGGAAACACCATATATTTT. The whole variable domain, filled in from reference TRBV7-3 and TRBJ1-3, reads GAGVSQTPSNKVTEKGKYVELRCDPISGHTALYWYRQSLGQGPEFLIYFQGTGAADDSGLPNDRFFAVRPEGSVSTLKIQRTERGDSAVYLCASSLQAGNTIYFGEGSWLTVV.

The V gene is TRBV6-6, the J gene TRBJ1-5, with D hard to call. The germline CDR1 and CDR2 sequences are MNHNY and SVGAGI (reference sequence). The germline V and J ends were trimmed by 2 bases and 1 base, with 6 bases remaining between them. This CDR3 is built from 14 residues. The CDR3 here is CASSYVGSNQPQHF. CDR3 nucleotide sequence: TGTGCCAGCAGTTACGTTGGAAGCAATCAGCCCCAGCATTTT.

The V and J genes are TRBV7-9 and TRBJ2-7, with TRBD1 matching over 9 bases. Germline V CDR1 and CDR2: SEHNR, FQNEAQ (reference sequence). The CDR3 sequence is 15 residues long. V gave up 5 bases and J gave up 2 bases; unmatched junction bases: 7. The CDR3 spells CASSLPRDRAYEQYF. The CDR3 DNA reads TGTGCCAGCAGCCTTCCCCGGGACAGGGCCTACGAGCAGTACTTC. The full variable domain, completed using reference TRBV7-9 and TRBJ2-7, is DTGVSQNPRHKITKRGQNVTFRCDPISEHNRLYWYRQTLGQGPEFLTYFQNEAQLEKSRLLSDRFSAERPKGSFSTLEIQRTEQGDSAMYLCASSLPRDRAYEQYFGPGTRLTVT.

The chain is built from TRBV7-2 and TRBJ1-2, with TRBD1 as a possible D gene (5 bases). The V gene lost 1 base and the J gene lost 2 bases, with 14 bases spanning the gap. Germline V gene lookup returns CDR1 SGHTA and CDR2 FQGNSA. This CDR3 is 16 amino acids long. The CDR3 sequence: CASSLGSGEGNYGYTF. The CDR3 nucleotides read TGTGCCAGCAGCTTAGGGAGCGGAGAGGGGAACTATGGCTACACCTTC.

The V call is TRBV11-2, the J call TRBJ2-1, with 13 bases matching TRBD2. This CDR3 contains 16 residues. Germline assignment: CDR1 SGHAT and CDR2 FQNNGV. Losses at the gene ends were 1 base for V and 9 bases for J; bases not matched to a gene: 6. The CDR3 bases are TGTGCCAGCAGCTTAGCCCCGGGACTAGCGGGATCTGAGCAGTTCTTC. This sequence encodes CASSLAPGLAGSEQFF.